The following is a TCR beta chain sequence with its context. This sample was taken from a study of cytomegalovirus exposure and HLA in healthy donors. This CDR3 is built from 13 residues. The V gene lost 1 base and the J gene lost 1 base, with 3 bases spanning the gap. Per germline, CDR1 SGHAT and CDR2 FQNNGV. With 60 Vbeta and 13 Jbeta primers, the PCR was carried out. TCRdb keeps only in-frame clones here, not all; method: immunoSEQ multiplex PCR. Here the sample spans 75,000 to 100,000 clones, approximately 79% being singletons. Sample: PBMCs. The J gene is TRBJ2-3, the V gene TRBV11-2; D gene uncertain. This TCR came from a woman aged 55-75 years in good health and CMV-seropositive. DNA for the CDR3: TGTGCCAGCAGCTTAGCCGGCACAGATACGCAGTATTTT. Its protein product is CASSLAGTDTQYF.